This TCR beta chain came from a study of siplizumab effects on memory and regulatory T cells. The study, taken as a whole, reports: An assignable phenotype, naive or memory, was missing from roughly 76-95% of proliferating CD4+ or CD8+ clones. No more than a minor fraction of alloreactive clones could be traced back to unstimulated subsets. Mappable CD4+ clones that were alloreactive averaged about 69% Treg-derived with siplizumab versus roughly 27% in controls. Naive T cells were seemingly more diverse than memory cells, and major contributions to the alloresponse seemed to be made by them.

Concerning this clone: The target antigen is unknown.

TCRdb's table, derived via immunoSEQ multiplex PCR, lists solely in-frame clones and lacks some. The sample holds tens of thousands of clones, approximately 97% seen once. The V and J ends lost 7 bases and 4 bases, in that order; junction bases with no gene match: 7. This CDR3 has 15 amino acids. The germline V gene has CDR1 SQVTM and CDR2 ANQGSEA. The gene calls are TRBV29-1 and TRBJ1-4; 12 positions match TRBD1. Specimen: naive CD8+ T cells sorted from blood. The receptor comes from a human donor in good health. CDR3 loop: CSARDRGQVNEKLFF. CDR3 DNA: TGCAGCGCCAGGGACAGGGGGCAGGTTAATGAAAAACTGTTTTTT.